This is a list of T cell receptor beta chains from one sample in a study of neurological immune-mediated disorders. TCRdb reprocessed the 5' RACE reads with MiXCR, giving one entry per CDR3 protein. The table includes 95,000 or so distinct CDR3 sequences, approximately 3.3% detected once. The sequencing sample was made of PBMCs. All receptors derive from a woman in her late teens or twenties with multiple sclerosis. CDR3s include the opening cysteine and the closing phenylalanine or tryptophan. Each record gives: J gene, V gene, clone size, D gene, CDR3 DNA, CDR3 protein. The D gene is left open where the match is weak. Rows give clone size only sometimes, using once, few, many, or a class for an expanded clone.

j_call: TRBJ2-2
v_call: TRBV7-2
clone_size: many
d_call: TRBD2
cdr3_nt: TGTGCCAGCAGCTTAGCTCGGGCGGGAGCCGGGGAGCTGTTTTTT
cdr3_aa: CASSLARAGAGELFF

j_call: TRBJ2-1
v_call: TRBV7-3
clone_size: many
d_call: TRBD2
cdr3_nt: TGTGCCAGCAGCCCACTAGCGGGAGGAAATAGTGAGCAGTTCTTC
cdr3_aa: CASSPLAGGNSEQFF

j_call: TRBJ2-4
v_call: TRBV20-1
clone_size: many
d_call: .
cdr3_nt: TGCAGTGCTAGACCCCCTGGGGAATGGGGCAAAAACATTCAGTACTTC
cdr3_aa: CSARPPGEWGKNIQYF

j_call: TRBJ2-7
v_call: TRBV9
clone_size: many
d_call: .
cdr3_nt: TGTGCCAGCAGCGTTGGACAGTTCCACGAGCAGTACTTC
cdr3_aa: CASSVGQFHEQYF

j_call: TRBJ1-2
v_call: TRBV20-1
clone_size: many
d_call: .
cdr3_nt: TGCAGTGCTAATGAGGGCTATGGCTACACCTTC
cdr3_aa: CSANEGYGYTF

j_call: TRBJ1-1
v_call: TRBV20-1
clone_size: many
d_call: .
cdr3_nt: TGCAGTGCTAGAGATGGACAGTCGAACACTGAAGCTTTCTTT
cdr3_aa: CSARDGQSNTEAFF

j_call: TRBJ1-1
v_call: TRBV4-1
clone_size: few
d_call: .
cdr3_nt: TGCGCCAGCAGCCAAGAAGCGAGGAGGACTGGGATTGGGACTGAAGCTTTCTTT
cdr3_aa: CASSQEARRTGIGTEAFF

j_call: TRBJ2-7
v_call: TRBV7-6
clone_size: many
d_call: .
cdr3_nt: TGTGCCAGCAGCCAGGACACCGGAGGGCACGAGCAGTACTTC
cdr3_aa: CASSQDTGGHEQYF

j_call: TRBJ2-5
v_call: TRBV20-1
clone_size: many
d_call: TRBD2
cdr3_nt: TGCAGTGCTAGATATAGCGGGAGTATGAAGACCCAGTACTTC
cdr3_aa: CSARYSGSMKTQYF

j_call: TRBJ2-7
v_call: TRBV6-5
clone_size: many
d_call: .
cdr3_nt: TGTGCCAGCAGTTACGTCCGGGAGTACGAGCAGTACTTC
cdr3_aa: CASSYVREYEQYF

j_call: TRBJ2-1
v_call: TRBV20-1
clone_size: many
d_call: .
cdr3_nt: TGCAGTGCTAGAGCTCAAGCCACTGAGCAGTTCTTC
cdr3_aa: CSARAQATEQFF

j_call: TRBJ1-5
v_call: TRBV25-1
clone_size: .
d_call: TRBD1
cdr3_nt: TGTGCCAGCAGTGCACAGGGGGCCTTTCAGCCCCAGAATTTT
cdr3_aa: CASSAQGAFQPQNF

j_call: TRBJ1-4
v_call: TRBV25-1
clone_size: many
d_call: TRBD1
cdr3_nt: TGTGCCAGCAGTGACCGACAGGGGGCAGGGGAAAAACTGTTTTTT
cdr3_aa: CASSDRQGAGEKLFF

j_call: TRBJ2-3
v_call: TRBV7-9
clone_size: many
d_call: .
cdr3_nt: TGTGCCAGCAGCTTAGGAACAGTTAAGGGGGATACGCAGTATTTT
cdr3_aa: CASSLGTVKGDTQYF